The 31 T cell receptor beta chains in this list originate from one sample, sequenced in a study of shared clonotypes between healthy human individuals. Profiled with immunoSEQ multiplex PCR; TCRdb holds only in-frame clones, not every one. Among about 490,000 clones listed, approximately 79% were seen once. Sequenced sample: PBMCs. The receptors here all came from a woman in her 40s in good health. Some clones in this sample may be carry-over from other donors' samples.

The genes are TRBV6-4 and TRBJ1-5; D remains ambiguous. V shed 0 bases and J shed 5 bases, with 11 bases lying between them. Germline CDR1 reads MRHNA; CDR2 reads SNTAGT. This CDR3 is 15 amino acids long. In nucleotides, the CDR3 is TGTGCCAGCAGTGACTCTGTGAAGGCGGATCAGCCCCAGCATTTT. Translated: CASSDSVKADQPQHF.

This clone was picked up one time. This chain links TRBV7-2 with TRBJ1-1; the D gene is possibly TRBD1 (5 bases). The CDR3 is 14 amino acids. The germline V gene encodes CDR1 SGHTA and CDR2 FQGNSA. Trimming removed 4 bases from V and 1 base from J, with 10 bases in between. The CDR3 loop reads CASSSGLGNTEAFF. CDR3 nucleotides: TGTGCCAGCAGCTCAGGGTTGGGGAACACTGAAGCTTTCTTT. Combining the CDR3 with reference TRBV7-2 and TRBJ1-1 gives the whole variable domain GAGVSQSPSNKVTEKGKDVELRCDPISGHTALYWYRQSLGQGLEFLIYFQGNSAPDKSGLPSDRFSAERTGGSVSTLTIQRTQQEDSAVYLCASSSGLGNTEAFFGQGTRLTVV.

The V and J genes are TRBV7-2 and TRBJ1-5; D may be TRBD1 (6 bases). This CDR3 spans 17 amino acids. V was cut by 5 bases and J by 4 bases, with 21 bases left in between. CDR1 is SGHTA, CDR2 FQGNSA, per germline. The CDR3 DNA is TGTGCCAGCAGCCCCGGCGGGGGGCGCGGGGCGAATCAGCCCCAGCATTTT. The encoded protein is CASSPGGGRGANQPQHF.

The rearrangement links TRBV28 to TRBJ2-1; no reliable D call. Germline CDR1 is MDHEN and CDR2 is SYDVKM. The CDR3 spans 12 residues. The V end lost 5 bases, the J end lost 9 bases, and 11 bases lay between the germline ends. The CDR3: CASSIGQLEQFF. CDR3 bases: TGTGCCAGCAGTATAGGGCAGCTTGAGCAGTTCTTC.

The rearrangement joins TRBV10-1 to TRBJ2-1, with 8 bases identical to TRBD1. Germline V gene sequence: CDR1 WNHNN, CDR2 SYGVQD (reference sequence). V was clipped by 6 bases and J by 7 bases; unmatched bases: 14. CDR3 length: 16 residues. The chain's CDR3 is CASRPLGGQGGNEQFF. In DNA, the CDR3 is TGCGCCAGCAGACCCTTAGGCGGACAGGGCGGGAATGAGCAGTTCTTC.

V usage is TRBV27 and J usage is TRBJ2-5; D unresolved. Germline V lookup: CDR1 MNHEY, CDR2 SMNVEV (reference sequence). The CDR3 is 13 amino acids. V was shortened by 0 bases and J by 4 bases, with 6 bases between the two germline ends. CDR3 in amino acids: CASSLSSRETQYF. The CDR3 nucleotides are TGTGCCAGCAGTTTATCTAGTAGAGAGACCCAGTACTTC.

The V call is TRBV6-5, the J call TRBJ2-7, with D possibly being TRBD2 (6 bases). Trimming took 6 bases from V and 2 from J, leaving 17 bases between them. The CDR3 has 15 amino acids. Germline values: CDR1 MNHEY, CDR2 SVGAGI. The CDR3 protein is CASSRGSTGTYEQYF. The CDR3 DNA is TGTGCCAGCAGCCGGGGGTCCACAGGAACCTACGAGCAGTACTTC.

This clone was recorded only once. The chain recombines TRBV29-1 with TRBJ2-7; TRBD1 might be the D (5 bases). V dropped 4 bases and J dropped 3 bases, with 10 bases sitting between them. Germline lookup yields CDR1 SQVTM and CDR2 ANQGSEA. This CDR3 is built from 12 residues. The DNA of the CDR3 is TGCAGCGTTGCTGGCAGGGACTACGAGCAGTACTTC. Its protein is CSVAGRDYEQYF.

V and J are TRBV6-1 and TRBJ2-7, with 7 bases lining up with TRBD2. The germline V gene encodes CDR1 MNHNS and CDR2 SASEGT. Losses at the gene ends were 3 bases for V and 3 bases for J; bases not matched to a gene: 8. The CDR3 has 15 residues. CDR3 region: CASSDPGLIVYEQYF. The CDR3, as DNA: TGTGCCAGCAGTGACCCGGGACTAATAGTCTACGAGCAGTACTTC.

The V and J genes are TRBV11-2 and TRBJ2-7; the D gene is possibly TRBD2 (5 bases). Germline V CDR1 and CDR2: SGHAT, FQNNGV. V lost 5 bases and J lost 6, with 14 bases in between. The CDR3 is made up of 13 amino acids. The CDR3 sequence is CASSPSGVVEQYF. As DNA, the CDR3 is TGTGCCAGCAGCCCCAGCGGTGTGGTCGAGCAGTACTTC.

The rearrangement joins TRBV19 to TRBJ1-1, with a weak D call TRBD1 (6 bases). Looked up from germline, CDR1 is LNHDA and CDR2 is SQIVND (reference sequence). V lost 7 bases and J 3 bases, leaving 15 bases between the germline ends. The length of the CDR3 is 14 residues. DNA of the CDR3: TGTGCCAGTAATCTGGGGGGCACCCACACTGAAGCTTTCTTT. Translation: CASNLGGTHTEAFF.

The genes are TRBV19 and TRBJ2-3, with TRBD2 matching 10 bases. V lost 5 bases, J lost 1 base, and 6 bases stayed unmatched. Per the germline V gene, CDR1 is LNHDA and CDR2 is SQIVND (reference sequence). CDR3 length: 16 amino acids. The CDR3 nucleotides are TGTGCCAGTAGTCTCTGGACTAGCGGAGGCACAGATACGCAGTATTTT. It encodes CASSLWTSGGTDTQYF.

The chain links TRBV28 to TRBJ2-7, with a weak D call TRBD2 (6 bases). From germline, CDR1 is MDHEN and CDR2 SYDVKM. The germline V and J ends were trimmed by 3 bases and 2 bases, with 14 bases remaining between them. This CDR3 has 15 residues. The CDR3 sequence: CASSLRLARAYEQYF. In nucleotides, the CDR3 is TGTGCCAGCAGTTTGCGCCTAGCGAGGGCCTACGAGCAGTACTTC.

With respect to this clone: This may be a read error: a much more frequent sequence differs by one nucleotide. The chain combines TRBV5-4 with TRBJ2-1, with a weak D call TRBD1 (5 bases). Trimming took off 0 bases at V and 8 bases at J, with 6 bases between the two ends. This CDR3 region has 12 residues. Germline CDR1 SGHNT, CDR2 YYREEE (reference sequence). In nucleotides, the CDR3 is TGTGCCAGCAGCTTGGGGGGCGATGAGCAGTTCTTC. Its protein product is CASSLGGDEQFF.

This chain joins TRBV10-1 and TRBJ2-5; possible D gene TRBD1, 5 bases. The CDR3 has 14 amino acids. Deletions cut 3 bases from V and 4 bases from J, with 12 bases between. The V gene's germline CDR1 is WNHNN and CDR2 SYGVQD (reference sequence). CDR3 region: CASSDHQGVETQYF. In DNA, the CDR3 is TGCGCCAGCAGTGACCACCAGGGTGTAGAGACCCAGTACTTC.

The chain uses TRBV14 and TRBJ2-7, with no clear D. Germline CDR1 and CDR2: SGHDN and FVKESK. The CDR3 is 13 amino acids. V lost 0 bases to trimming and J lost 6 bases, with 9 bases between them. CDR3 region: CASSQDVWSEQYF. The CDR3 DNA is TGTGCCAGCAGCCAAGATGTGTGGAGCGAGCAGTACTTC.

This rearrangement joins TRBV28 to TRBJ2-7; weak D call: TRBD1 (6 bases). In germline, CDR1 is MDHEN, CDR2 SYDVKM. The CDR3 is made up of 12 amino acids. The germline V and J ends were trimmed by 2 bases and 5 bases, with 7 bases remaining between them. CDR3 in amino acids: CASSLAGDEQYF. CDR3 DNA: TGTGCCAGCAGTTTAGCAGGGGACGAGCAGTACTTC.

Concerning this clone itself: This likely traces to a read error, being one base from a far larger clone. Without the conserved terminal phenylalanine or tryptophan, this CDR3 likely stems from a read error. The chain has TRBV6-4 and TRBJ2-2; the D is unclear. V lost 6 bases, J lost 3 bases, and 11 bases lay in between. The CDR3 spans 14 residues. In germline, CDR1 is MRHNA, CDR2 SNTAGT. CDR3 bases: TGTGCCAGCAGCACATCGACTGACACCGGGGAGCTGTTTCTT. It encodes CASSTSTDTGELFL.

A note on this clone: Within the sample, other DNA sequences also encode this same CDR3. The CDR3 sequence: CASSLTEYGYTF. CDR3 in DNA: TGTGCCAGCAGCTTGACCGAATATGGCTACACCTTC. J is TRBJ1-2 and V is TRBV5-6; no clear D gene. The CDR3 runs to 12 residues. The ends were cut back, 1 base at V and 5 bases at J, with 6 bases in the middle. CDR1 SGHDT and CDR2 YYEEEE come from the germline V gene.

Only one count was recorded for this clone. This chain joins TRBV27 and TRBJ1-2; the D gene is possibly TRBD1 (6 bases). Trimming removed 5 bases from V and 4 bases from J, with 17 bases in between. The CDR3 totals 15 residues. Germline-derived CDR1 and CDR2 are MNHEY and SMNVEV (reference sequence). Here the CDR3 DNA reads TGTGCCAGCAGTAGCTTACAGGGTAGAGGCTATGGCTACACCTTC. Amino acids: CASSSLQGRGYGYTF.

This rearrangement joins TRBV5-1 to TRBJ2-5, with 13 bases aligning to TRBD2. The CDR3 spans 16 residues. The germline gives CDR1 SGHRS, CDR2 YFSETQ. The J segment lost 5 bases and the V segment lost 5 bases, leaving 9 bases of the junction unmatched. The CDR3 spells CASRQGLAGDLETQYF. CDR3 coding DNA: TGCGCCAGCAGACAAGGACTAGCGGGAGACCTCGAGACCCAGTACTTC.

This sequence joins TRBV5-1 and TRBJ1-3; the D gene is possibly TRBD1 (5 bases). The length of the CDR3 is 16 residues. V was cut by 0 bases and J by 7 bases, with 17 bases left in between. Germline V gives CDR1 SGHRS, CDR2 YFSETQ. The CDR3, as DNA: TGCGCCAGCAGCTTGGCCTCGGGGACGGTGGGGAACACCATATATTTT. Protein product: CASSLASGTVGNTIYF. Using reference TRBV5-1 and TRBJ1-3 for the parts outside the CDR3, the full variable domain is KAGVTQTPRYLIKTRGQQVTLSCSPISGHRSVSWYQQTPGQGLQFLFEYFSETQRNKGNFPGRFSGRQFSNSRSEMNVSTLELGDSALYLCASSLASGTVGNTIYFGEGSWLTVV.

The gene calls are TRBV18 and TRBJ2-5; 12 bases agree with TRBD1. Per the germline V gene, CDR1 is KGHSH and CDR2 is LQKENI. The CDR3 covers 17 residues. The J segment lost 5 bases and the V segment lost 5 bases, leaving 12 bases of the junction unmatched. CDR3: CASSTSRDRGLGETQYF. The DNA of the CDR3 is TGTGCCAGCTCAACGTCCCGGGACAGGGGGCTGGGTGAGACCCAGTACTTC.

The CDR3 coding sequence is TGTGCCAGCAGTTCCCGTGACCCCTACGAGCAGTACTTC. This gives the protein CASSSRDPYEQYF. This chain connects TRBV28 to TRBJ2-7, with D unclear. V was trimmed by 4 bases and J by 2 bases, leaving 9 bases between them. The germline V gene encodes CDR1 MDHEN and CDR2 SYDVKM. The CDR3 totals 13 residues.

The chain joins TRBV11-2 to TRBJ2-5; D is unclear. The CDR3 has 14 residues. The V end lost 3 bases, the J end lost 5 bases, and 13 bases lay between the germline ends. CDR1 SGHAT and CDR2 FQNNGV come from the germline V gene. DNA of the CDR3: TGTGCCAGCAGCTTGCACTCGGACCCGGAGACCCAGTACTTC. Translation: CASSLHSDPETQYF.

This clone was recorded once. The chain employs TRBV11-3 and TRBJ1-1; possibly TRBD1 for D (5 bases). Between the trimmed V and J ends, which lost 3 bases and 5 bases, there was a span of 10 bases. CDR1 SGHNT and CDR2 YENEEA come from the germline V gene. There are 13 residues in the CDR3. CDR3 nucleotides: TGTGCCAGCAGCTTTGGGGCTTCGACTGAAGCTTTCTTT. Translated, it gives CASSFGASTEAFF.

V is TRBV7-9 and J is TRBJ2-5; 9 bases fit TRBD1. The CDR3 runs to 14 residues. Germline V CDR1 and CDR2: SEHNR, FQNEAQ (reference sequence). V lost 5 bases to trimming and J lost 3 bases; unmatched junction nucleotides: 4. In DNA form, the CDR3 reads TGTGCCAGCAGCCCCACAGGGGGCGAAGAGACCCAGTACTTC. Protein: CASSPTGGEETQYF.

The chain carries TRBV5-4 and TRBJ2-3, with 9 bases identical to TRBD2. With 4 bases clipped from V and 5 bases from J, the junction kept 11 bases outside the gene matches. The CDR3 runs 16 residues. Germline-derived CDR1 and CDR2 are SGHNT and YYREEE (reference sequence). CDR3 sequence: CASSLRTSASEDTQYF. CDR3 coding DNA: TGTGCCAGCAGCCTAAGGACTAGCGCCTCGGAAGATACGCAGTATTTT.

The rearrangement joins TRBV7-2 to TRBJ1-5; 7 nucleotides agree with TRBD1. This CDR3 has 15 residues. V shed 3 bases, J shed 3 bases, and the junction held 5 bases outside the gene matches. CDR1 SGHTA and CDR2 FQGNSA come from the germline V gene. The CDR3 region is CASSLSGGPNQPQHF. The CDR3, as DNA: TGTGCCAGCAGCTTGTCAGGGGGTCCCAATCAGCCCCAGCATTTT. Combining the CDR3 with reference TRBV7-2 and TRBJ1-5 gives the whole variable domain GAGVSQSPSNKVTEKGKDVELRCDPISGHTALYWYRQSLGQGLEFLIYFQGNSAPDKSGLPSDRFSAERTGGSVSTLTIQRTQQEDSAVYLCASSLSGGPNQPQHFGDGTRLSIL.

This clone was picked up one time. The chain carries TRBV14 and TRBJ2-3; 7 nucleotides align to TRBD1. Germline values: CDR1 SGHDN, CDR2 FVKESK. Trimming removed 4 bases from V and 5 bases from J; junction bases left unmatched: 9. CDR3 size: 15 residues. The CDR3 nucleotides are TGTGCCAGCAGCCTCCACAGGGGTGGAAGAGATACGCAGTATTTT. It codes for CASSLHRGGRDTQYF.

The chain couples TRBV9 to TRBJ1-4; D perhaps matches TRBD1 (5 bases). Germline V CDR1 and CDR2: SGDLS, YYNGEE. Trimming removed 5 bases at V and 0 bases at J, with 8 bases between. This CDR3 is 14 amino acids long. In DNA form, the CDR3 reads TGTGCCAGCAGTGGAGGGGCAACTAATGAAAAACTGTTTTTT. Its translation: CASSGGATNEKLFF.